One and the same sample provided the 2 T cell receptor beta chains below, sequenced in a study of blood T cell repertoires in COVID-19. The repertoire was sequenced with immunoSEQ multiplex PCR; TCRdb's copy has only in-frame clones and lacks some. Seen here are about 260,000 clones, approximately 90% observed once, and the top ten hold 2.5% to 3%. Material for sequencing was PBMCs or T cells enriched from blood (not recorded which). The receptors shown here come from a middle-aged man who had been exposed to COVID-19.

J is TRBJ2-2 and V is TRBV28, with D perhaps TRBD2 (6 bases). CDR1 MDHEN and CDR2 SYDVKM come from the germline V gene. Trimming cost V 7 bases and J 3 bases, with 18 bases left between them. The CDR3 is made up of 16 amino acids. The CDR3 is CASTLGPGVDTGELFF. The DNA for the CDR3 is TGTGCCAGCACCTTGGGGCCGGGGGTTGACACCGGGGAGCTGTTTTTT.

The chain is built from TRBV7-9 and TRBJ2-1; D call uncertain. The CDR3 totals 14 residues. V dropped 5 bases and J dropped 6 bases, with 14 bases sitting between them. Germline lookup yields CDR1 SEHNR and CDR2 FQNEAQ (reference sequence). The CDR3 sequence: CASSQNWALNEQFF. CDR3 coding DNA: TGTGCCAGCAGCCAAAATTGGGCTCTCAATGAGCAGTTCTTC.